These T cell receptor beta chains were read from a single sample in a study of persistence of HIV-infected CD4 T cells. Antigen specificity for these receptors is unknown. TCRdb's table, derived via immunoSEQ multiplex PCR, lists solely in-frame clones and lacks some. Of about 20,000 clones in the sample, less than 75% were seen once. This specimen consisted of CD4+ T cells sorted from PBMCs after 18-hour stimulation, obtained from a patient who received antiretroviral therapy. The receptors were gathered from an adult woman with HIV who was CMV-seropositive. Both conserved end residues are part of each CDR3. The D gene is left open where the match is weak. Size is omitted from some rows. Given values are once, few, many or a class for expanded clones.

j_call: TRBJ1-1; clone_size: .; d_call: .; v_call: TRBV7-6; cdr3_aa: CASSLPRTNTEAFF; cdr3_nt: TGTGCCAGCAGCCTCCCACGGACGAACACTGAAGCTTTCTTT
j_call: TRBJ2-6; clone_size: medium-sized; d_call: .; v_call: TRBV6-5; cdr3_aa: CAIESSGANVLTF; cdr3_nt: TGTGCCATCGAAAGCTCTGGGGCCAACGTCCTGACTTTC
j_call: TRBJ1-3; clone_size: .; d_call: TRBD1; v_call: TRBV2; cdr3_aa: CASGTGTAENTIYF; cdr3_nt: TGTGCCAGCGGAACCGGGACAGCAGAAAACACCATATATTTT
j_call: TRBJ1-5; clone_size: .; d_call: .; v_call: TRBV5-1; cdr3_aa: CASSLGSEHNQPQHF; cdr3_nt: TGCGCCAGCAGCTTGGGGTCAGAGCACAATCAGCCCCAGCATTTT
j_call: TRBJ1-5; clone_size: few; d_call: .; v_call: TRBV5-1; cdr3_aa: CASSLLPGVEQPQHF; cdr3_nt: TGCGCCAGCAGCTTGTTACCAGGGGTAGAGCAGCCCCAGCATTTT
j_call: TRBJ1-4; clone_size: .; d_call: .; v_call: TRBV3-1/TRBV3-2; cdr3_aa: CASSQLDYSGKLFF; cdr3_nt: TGTGCCAGCAGCCAATTGGACTACAGCGGAAAACTGTTTTTT
j_call: TRBJ1-1; clone_size: .; d_call: TRBD1; v_call: TRBV30; cdr3_aa: CAWAAPPDRPNTEAFF; cdr3_nt: TGTGCCTGGGCAGCGCCTCCGGACAGGCCGAACACTGAAGCTTTCTTT
j_call: TRBJ2-2; clone_size: .; d_call: TRBD2; v_call: TRBV6-5; cdr3_aa: CASRGLAGFTGELFF; cdr3_nt: TGTGCCAGCAGGGGACTAGCGGGGTTCACCGGGGAGCTGTTTTTT
j_call: TRBJ2-3; clone_size: .; d_call: TRBD1; v_call: TRBV9; cdr3_aa: CASTSGTGPTDTQYF; cdr3_nt: TGTGCCAGCACCTCCGGGACAGGGCCAACAGATACGCAGTATTTT
j_call: TRBJ2-1; clone_size: medium-sized; d_call: .; v_call: TRBV7-8; cdr3_aa: CASSFGLGGEQFF; cdr3_nt: TGTGCCAGCAGCTTTGGTTTAGGGGGTGAGCAGTTCTTC
j_call: TRBJ2-7; clone_size: .; d_call: TRBD2; v_call: TRBV7-8; cdr3_aa: CASSRGTSGGNEQYF; cdr3_nt: TGTGCCAGCAGCCGAGGGACTAGCGGGGGGAACGAGCAGTACTTC
j_call: TRBJ1-2; clone_size: .; d_call: .; v_call: TRBV3-1/TRBV3-2; cdr3_aa: CASSQPGQGYGYTF; cdr3_nt: TGTGCCAGCAGCCAACCGGGACAAGGCTATGGCTACACCTTC
j_call: TRBJ2-2; clone_size: few; d_call: .; v_call: TRBV27; cdr3_aa: CASSPRGTNTGELFF; cdr3_nt: TGTGCCAGCAGCCCCCGGGGGACGAACACCGGGGAGCTGTTTTTT
j_call: TRBJ1-1; clone_size: .; d_call: .; v_call: TRBV2; cdr3_aa: CATSLYTEAFF; cdr3_nt: TGTGCCACGTCGTTATACACTGAAGCTTTCTTT
j_call: TRBJ1-6; clone_size: once; d_call: TRBD1; v_call: TRBV6-4; cdr3_aa: CASSVIGGVGSPLHF; cdr3_nt: TGTGCCAGCAGTGTCATAGGGGGCGTGGGATCACCCCTCCACTTT
j_call: TRBJ1-3; clone_size: .; d_call: .; v_call: TRBV19; cdr3_aa: CASSSVSGNTIYF; cdr3_nt: TGTGCCAGTAGTTCGGTCTCTGGAAACACCATATATTTT
j_call: TRBJ2-7; clone_size: .; d_call: TRBD2; v_call: TRBV7-2; cdr3_aa: CASSLGGGVVAYEQYF; cdr3_nt: TGTGCCAGCAGCCTAGGTGGGGGGGTGGTAGCCTACGAGCAGTACTTC
j_call: TRBJ2-1; clone_size: .; d_call: .; v_call: TRBV7-6; cdr3_aa: CASSPNRDYGREQFF; cdr3_nt: TGTGCCAGCAGCCCGAACAGGGACTACGGCCGTGAGCAGTTCTTC
j_call: TRBJ1-1; clone_size: .; d_call: .; v_call: TRBV19; cdr3_aa: CASRLSPGGGTEAFF; cdr3_nt: TGTGCCAGTAGATTAAGCCCGGGCGGGGGCACTGAAGCTTTCTTT
j_call: TRBJ2-1; clone_size: .; d_call: .; v_call: TRBV13; cdr3_aa: CASSLWDSYTEQFF; cdr3_nt: TGTGCCAGCAGCCTGTGGGACTCTTATACGGAGCAGTTCTTC
j_call: TRBJ1-1; clone_size: .; d_call: .; v_call: TRBV9; cdr3_aa: CASSVGTSDTEAFF; cdr3_nt: TGTGCCAGCAGCGTAGGGACAAGCGACACTGAAGCTTTCTTT
j_call: TRBJ1-2; clone_size: few; d_call: TRBD1; v_call: TRBV5-1; cdr3_aa: CASSFIPLGQSAGGYTF; cdr3_nt: TGCGCCAGCAGCTTCATCCCCCTGGGACAGTCGGCGGGTGGCTACACCTTC
j_call: TRBJ2-1; clone_size: few; d_call: .; v_call: TRBV24-1; cdr3_aa: CATSAPRKSYNEQFF; cdr3_nt: TGTGCCACCAGTGCTCCCCGAAAATCCTACAATGAGCAGTTCTTC
j_call: TRBJ2-2; clone_size: medium-sized; d_call: TRBD2; v_call: TRBV9; cdr3_aa: CASSVEVWLAANTGELFF; cdr3_nt: TGTGCCAGCAGCGTAGAAGTCTGGCTAGCGGCGAACACCGGGGAGCTGTTTTTT
j_call: TRBJ1-1; clone_size: .; d_call: .; v_call: TRBV19; cdr3_aa: CASTQFRGTEAFF; cdr3_nt: TGTGCCAGTACCCAATTCAGAGGCACTGAAGCTTTCTTT
j_call: TRBJ1-4; clone_size: .; d_call: .; v_call: TRBV5-1; cdr3_aa: CASSASGTLGEKLFF; cdr3_nt: TGCGCCAGCAGCGCGTCCGGGACACTTGGCGAAAAACTGTTTTTT
j_call: TRBJ1-1; clone_size: once; d_call: TRBD1; v_call: TRBV13; cdr3_aa: CASSLRRQGNTEAFF; cdr3_nt: TGTGCCAGCAGCCTCCGAAGACAGGGGAACACTGAAGCTTTCTTT